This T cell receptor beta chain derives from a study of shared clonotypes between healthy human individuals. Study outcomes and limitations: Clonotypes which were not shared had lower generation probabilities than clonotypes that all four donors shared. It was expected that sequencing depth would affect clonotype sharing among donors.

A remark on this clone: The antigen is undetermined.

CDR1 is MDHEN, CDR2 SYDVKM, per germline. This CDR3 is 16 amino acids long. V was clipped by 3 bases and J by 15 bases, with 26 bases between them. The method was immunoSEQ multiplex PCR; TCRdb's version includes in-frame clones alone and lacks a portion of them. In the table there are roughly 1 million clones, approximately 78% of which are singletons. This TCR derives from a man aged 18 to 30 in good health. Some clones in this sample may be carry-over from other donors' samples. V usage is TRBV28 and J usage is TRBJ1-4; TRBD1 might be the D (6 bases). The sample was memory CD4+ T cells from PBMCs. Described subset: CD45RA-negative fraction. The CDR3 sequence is CASSLGGAFEDGLLFF. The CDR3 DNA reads TGTGCCAGCAGTTTGGGGGGGGCTTTCGAGGACGGGCTATTGTTTTTT.